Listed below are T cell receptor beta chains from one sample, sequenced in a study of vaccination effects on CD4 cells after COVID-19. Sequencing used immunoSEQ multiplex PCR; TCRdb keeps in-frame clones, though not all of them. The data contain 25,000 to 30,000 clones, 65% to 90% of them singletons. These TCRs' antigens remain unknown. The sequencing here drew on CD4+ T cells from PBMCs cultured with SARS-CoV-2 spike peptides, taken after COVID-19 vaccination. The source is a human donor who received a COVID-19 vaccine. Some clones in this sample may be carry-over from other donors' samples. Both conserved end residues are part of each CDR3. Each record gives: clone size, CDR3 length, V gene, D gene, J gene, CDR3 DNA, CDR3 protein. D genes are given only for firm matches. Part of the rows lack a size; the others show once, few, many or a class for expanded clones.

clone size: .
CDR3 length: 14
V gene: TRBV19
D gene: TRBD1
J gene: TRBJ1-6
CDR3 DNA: TGTGCCAGTAGTGAGGGGACAGGGAATTCACCCCTCCACTTT
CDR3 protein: CASSEGTGNSPLHF

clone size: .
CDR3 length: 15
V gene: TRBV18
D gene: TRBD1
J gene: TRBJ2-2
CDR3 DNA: TGTGCCAGCTCACAGGACAGGGTGATCACCGGGGAGCTGTTTTTT
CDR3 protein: CASSQDRVITGELFF

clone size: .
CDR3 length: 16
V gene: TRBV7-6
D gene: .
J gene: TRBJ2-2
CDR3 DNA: TGTGCCAGCAGCCAAGCACGGGGGTTGAACACCGGGGAGCTGTTTTTT
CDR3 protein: CASSQARGLNTGELFF

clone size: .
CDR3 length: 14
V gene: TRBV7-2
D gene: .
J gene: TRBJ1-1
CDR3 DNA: TGTGCCAGCAGCTTAGCCCTAGATTCCACTGAAGCTTTCTTT
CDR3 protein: CASSLALDSTEAFF

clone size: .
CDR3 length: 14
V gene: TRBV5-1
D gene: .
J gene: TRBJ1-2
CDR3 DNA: TGCGCCAGCAGCTTGGTAGCGAGTAACTATGGCTACACCTTC
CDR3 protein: CASSLVASNYGYTF

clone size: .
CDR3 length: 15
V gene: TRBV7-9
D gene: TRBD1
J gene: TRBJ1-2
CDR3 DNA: TGTGCCAGCAGCAACGCCGGGACAGGGGCTAGGGGCTACACCTTC
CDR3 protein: CASSNAGTGARGYTF

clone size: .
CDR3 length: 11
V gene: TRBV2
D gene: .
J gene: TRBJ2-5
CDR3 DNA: TGTGCCAGCAATCCCGTTGGGACCCAGTACTTC
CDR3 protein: CASNPVGTQYF

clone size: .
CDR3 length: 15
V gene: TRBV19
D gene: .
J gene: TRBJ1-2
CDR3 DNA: TGTGCCAGTAGTATTTCATCGGGACAACTCTATGGCTACACCTTC
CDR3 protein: CASSISSGQLYGYTF

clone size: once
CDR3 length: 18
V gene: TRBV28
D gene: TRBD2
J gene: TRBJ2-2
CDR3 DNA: TGTGCCAGCAGTCCCTTGACTAGCGGGGGGTCGGACACCGGGGAGCTGTTTTTT
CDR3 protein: CASSPLTSGGSDTGELFF

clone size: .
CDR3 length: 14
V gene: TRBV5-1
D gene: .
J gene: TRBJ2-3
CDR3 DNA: TGCGCCAGCAGCTTCGGCGGTACCACAGATACGCAGTATTTT
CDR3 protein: CASSFGGTTDTQYF

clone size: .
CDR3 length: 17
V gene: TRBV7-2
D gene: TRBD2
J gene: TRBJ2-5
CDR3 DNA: TGTGCCAGCAGCACGCGGACTAGCACATGGTACCAAGAGACCCAGTACTTC
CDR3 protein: CASSTRTSTWYQETQYF

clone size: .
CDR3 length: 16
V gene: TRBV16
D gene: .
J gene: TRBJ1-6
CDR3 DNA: TGTGCCAGCAGCCAACGCAGTGGGCAGGGGAATTCACCCCTCCACTTT
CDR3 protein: CASSQRSGQGNSPLHF

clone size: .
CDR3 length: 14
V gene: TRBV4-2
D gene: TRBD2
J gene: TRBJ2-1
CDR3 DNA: TGTGCCAGCATGACTAGCGGGGGTCCGGGTGAGCAGTTCTTC
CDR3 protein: CASMTSGGPGEQFF

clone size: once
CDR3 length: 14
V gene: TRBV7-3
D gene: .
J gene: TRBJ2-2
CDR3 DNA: TGTGCCAGCAGCTTAATATCGTCGGACAGAAGGCTGTTTTTT
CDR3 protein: CASSLISSDRRLFF

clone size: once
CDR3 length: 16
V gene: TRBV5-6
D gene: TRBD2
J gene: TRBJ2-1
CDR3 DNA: TGTGCCAGCACCCGTCGAGCTAGCGGGGGGCCGCATGAGCAGTTCTTC
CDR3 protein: CASTRRASGGPHEQFF

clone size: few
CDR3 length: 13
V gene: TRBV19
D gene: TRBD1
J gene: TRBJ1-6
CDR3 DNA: TGTGCCAGTAGTCCGACAGGGAATTCACCCCTCCACTTT
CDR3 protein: CASSPTGNSPLHF

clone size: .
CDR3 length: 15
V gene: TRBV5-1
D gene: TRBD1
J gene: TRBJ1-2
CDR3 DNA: TGCGCCAGCAGCTTGGAAGGGCAGGGGGCGCAGGGCTACACCTTC
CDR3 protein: CASSLEGQGAQGYTF

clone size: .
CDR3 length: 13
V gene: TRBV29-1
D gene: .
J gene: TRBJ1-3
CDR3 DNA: TGCAGCGCTACAGGGTCCTCTGGAAACACCATATATTTT
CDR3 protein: CSATGSSGNTIYF

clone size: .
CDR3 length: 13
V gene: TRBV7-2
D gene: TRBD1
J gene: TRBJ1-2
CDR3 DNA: TGTGCCAGCAGCCCGACAGGGAACTATGGCTACACCTTC
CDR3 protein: CASSPTGNYGYTF

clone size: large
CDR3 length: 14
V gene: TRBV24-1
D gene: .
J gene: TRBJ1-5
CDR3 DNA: TGTGCCACCAGTGAAGGGCAGTACGGTCAGCCCCAGCATTTT
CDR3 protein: CATSEGQYGQPQHF

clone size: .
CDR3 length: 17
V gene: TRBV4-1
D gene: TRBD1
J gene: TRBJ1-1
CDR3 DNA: TGCGCCAGCAGCCAAGTTCGGGACAGGTTGATGAACACTGAAGCTTTCTTT
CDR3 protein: CASSQVRDRLMNTEAFF

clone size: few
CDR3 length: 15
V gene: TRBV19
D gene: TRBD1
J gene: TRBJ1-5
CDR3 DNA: TGTGCCAGTAGTATGGGGACAGATAGCAATCAGCCCCAGCATTTT
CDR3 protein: CASSMGTDSNQPQHF

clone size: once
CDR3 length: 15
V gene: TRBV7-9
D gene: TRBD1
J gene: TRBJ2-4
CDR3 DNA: TGTGCCAGCAGCTTAGGATGGACAGGGCCAAACATTCAGTACTTC
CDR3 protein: CASSLGWTGPNIQYF

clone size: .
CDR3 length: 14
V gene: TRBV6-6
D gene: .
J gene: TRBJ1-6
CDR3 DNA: TGTGCCAGCAGTTACCGGGATGAGGATTCACCCCTCCACTTT
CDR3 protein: CASSYRDEDSPLHF